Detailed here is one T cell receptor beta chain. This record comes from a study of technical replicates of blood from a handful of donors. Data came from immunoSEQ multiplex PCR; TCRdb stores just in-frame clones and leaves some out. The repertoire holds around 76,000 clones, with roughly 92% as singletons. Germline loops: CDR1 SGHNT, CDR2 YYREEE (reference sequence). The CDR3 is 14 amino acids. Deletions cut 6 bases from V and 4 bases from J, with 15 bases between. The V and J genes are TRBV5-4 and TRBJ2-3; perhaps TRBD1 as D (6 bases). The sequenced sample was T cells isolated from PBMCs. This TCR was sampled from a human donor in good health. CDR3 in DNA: TGTGCCAGCAACAGGGATCAGGTCGCAGATACGCAGTATTTT. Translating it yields CASNRDQVADTQYF.